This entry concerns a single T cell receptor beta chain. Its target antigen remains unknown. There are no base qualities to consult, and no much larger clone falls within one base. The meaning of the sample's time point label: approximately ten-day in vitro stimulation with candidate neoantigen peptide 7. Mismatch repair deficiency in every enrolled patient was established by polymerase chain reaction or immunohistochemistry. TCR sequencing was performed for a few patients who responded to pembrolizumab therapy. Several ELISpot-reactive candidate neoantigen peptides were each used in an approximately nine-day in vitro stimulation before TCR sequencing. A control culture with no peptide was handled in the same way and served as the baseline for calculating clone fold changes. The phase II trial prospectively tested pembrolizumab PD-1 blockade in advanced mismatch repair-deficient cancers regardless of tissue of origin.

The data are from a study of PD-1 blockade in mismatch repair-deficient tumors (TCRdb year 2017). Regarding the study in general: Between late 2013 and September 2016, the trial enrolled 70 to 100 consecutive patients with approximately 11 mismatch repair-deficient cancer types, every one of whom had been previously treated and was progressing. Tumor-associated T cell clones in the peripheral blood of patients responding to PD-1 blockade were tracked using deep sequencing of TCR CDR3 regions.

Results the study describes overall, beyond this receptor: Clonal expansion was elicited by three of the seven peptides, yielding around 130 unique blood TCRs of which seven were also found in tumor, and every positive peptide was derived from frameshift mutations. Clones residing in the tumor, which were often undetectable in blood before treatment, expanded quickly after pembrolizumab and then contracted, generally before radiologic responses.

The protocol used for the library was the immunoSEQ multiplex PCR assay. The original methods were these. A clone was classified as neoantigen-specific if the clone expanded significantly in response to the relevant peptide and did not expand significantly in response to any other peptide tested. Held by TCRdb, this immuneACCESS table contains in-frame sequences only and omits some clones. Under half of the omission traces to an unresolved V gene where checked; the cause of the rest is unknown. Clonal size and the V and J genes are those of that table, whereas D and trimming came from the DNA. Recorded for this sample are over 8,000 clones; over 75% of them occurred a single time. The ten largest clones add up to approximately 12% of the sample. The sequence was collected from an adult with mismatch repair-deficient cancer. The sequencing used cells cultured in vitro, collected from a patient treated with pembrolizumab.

The CDR3 protein sequence reads: CASSFPQTGANVLTF. DNA sequence: TGTGCCAGCAGCTTCCCACAGACTGGGGCCAACGTCCTGACTTTC. Recombination joined TRBV5-5 with TRBJ2-6, with the D gene not clear enough to name. Trimming removed 2 bases from V and 2 bases from J, leaving 8 bases between the germline ends. According to the germline V gene (reference sequence), CDR1 reads SGHKS and CDR2 reads YYEKEE. The CDR3 has 15 amino acids, counting the end cysteine and phenylalanine. CDR3 DNA is the only sequence kept; it has 45 bases, read in frame from the first base.